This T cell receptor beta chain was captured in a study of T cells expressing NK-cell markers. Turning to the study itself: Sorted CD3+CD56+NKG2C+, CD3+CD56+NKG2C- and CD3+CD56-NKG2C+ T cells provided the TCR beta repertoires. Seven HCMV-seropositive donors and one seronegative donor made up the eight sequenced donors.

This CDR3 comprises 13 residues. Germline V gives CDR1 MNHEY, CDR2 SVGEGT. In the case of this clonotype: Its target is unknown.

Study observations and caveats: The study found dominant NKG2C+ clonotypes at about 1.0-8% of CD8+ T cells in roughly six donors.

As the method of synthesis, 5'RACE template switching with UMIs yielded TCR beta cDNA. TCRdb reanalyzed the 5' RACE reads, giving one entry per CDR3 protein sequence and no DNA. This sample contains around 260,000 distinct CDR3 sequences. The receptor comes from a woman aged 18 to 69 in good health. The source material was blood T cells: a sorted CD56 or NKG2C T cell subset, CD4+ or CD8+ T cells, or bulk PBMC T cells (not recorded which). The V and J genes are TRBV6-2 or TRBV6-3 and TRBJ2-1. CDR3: CASSYGVPARQFF.